This T cell receptor beta chain was recorded in a study of vaccination and CD4 T cells after COVID-19. Study overall: Blood was drawn a median roughly 66 days post second dose, range 14 to 241.

The treatment is: approximately 9-day PBMC culture with coronavirus spike peptide pools or control peptides (ViraFEST assay). A few counts support this clonotype. Its matching antigen is unknown. V was cut by 1 base and J by 6 bases, with 9 bases left in between. Germline V lookup: CDR1 SGHVS, CDR2 FNYEAQ. This CDR3 spans 14 amino acids. Oncomine TCR Beta short-read sequencing was applied to DNA from cultured CD4+ T cells. TCRdb independently ran MiXCR on the PCR reads; one entry per CDR3 protein. The profile shows 15,000 to 20,000 distinct CDR3 sequences, under 30% of them singletons. The TCR originated in a human donor with COVID-19. This chain uses TRBV7-6 with TRBJ2-2, with D perhaps assigned TRBD1 or TRBD2 (5 bases each). The source material was cultured CD4+ T cells from blood. CDR3 amino acids: CASSLGGRAGELFF. The CDR3 DNA reads as TGTGCCAGCAGCTTAGGGGGACGGGCCGGGGAGCTGTTTTTT.